This T cell receptor beta chain is from a study of PD-1 blockade in classical Hodgkin lymphoma. J gave up 5 bases and V 1 base, and 7 bases lay outside the gene matches. CDR1 and CDR2 (germline): SGHVS, FQNEAQ. This CDR3 is built from 15 residues. Study results and caveats: Complete responders possessed baseline diversity comparable to newly diagnosed patients. Compared with healthy donors, newly diagnosed patients reportedly showed lower baseline TCR diversity. Only CD4+ TCR diversity, not CD8+, had risen significantly by C4D1. Those starting nivolumab under 1 year post-ASCT were excluded.

TCRdb keeps only in-frame clones here, not all; method: immunoSEQ multiplex PCR. This table has roughly 40,000 clones, approximately 64% appearing once. Each patient experienced a relapse that followed autologous stem cell transplantation, and brentuximab vedotin exposure varied. Turning to this clone: Its cognate antigen is unknown.

This receptor was taken from a human donor with classical Hodgkin lymphoma. The chain links TRBV7-8 to TRBJ2-7; TRBD2 agrees at 8 bases. The sample consisted of peripheral blood mononuclear cells (PBMCs), taken at baseline. CDR3 DNA: TGTGCCAGCAGCTTAGAAGCGGGAGCCCCCCACGAGCAGTACTTC. Encoded protein: CASSLEAGAPHEQYF.